This TCR beta chain was sequenced in a study of T-cell memory formation after mild COVID-19. After 5'RACE with constant-segment primers, TCR alpha and TCR beta cDNA libraries carrying sample barcodes and UMIs were obtained. TCRdb re-called the 5' RACE reads with MiXCR, one entry per CDR3 protein. The sample lists tens of thousands of distinct CDR3 sequences; 25% to 35% were seen once. Looked up from germline, CDR1 is MNHNY and CDR2 is SVGAGI (reference sequence). The CDR3 is 15 amino acids. V lost 8 bases to trimming and J lost 9 bases, with 25 bases between them. This sequence originates from a man aged 18 to 29 who had mild COVID-19 (a few samples of this study predate the infection). Cell type and time point are not known. This chain connects TRBV6-6 to TRBJ2-5; D call uncertain. Specimen: PBMCs or a T cell subset sorted from them (not recorded which). CDR3 sequence reads: CASAPHATPLGAQYF. DNA of the CDR3: TGTGCCAGCGCCCCCCACGCGACTCCGTTAGGTGCCCAGTACTTC.